The present entry profiles one T cell receptor (beta chain) with its context. What it binds is unknown. The data belong to a study of blood T cells in healthy people across ages. General study results and limits: The CMV status of each donor remained undetermined, and this could have confounded shifts in expanded clonotypes. PBMC samples, being unsorted, prevented any conclusive comparison of naive and antigen-experienced cells.

The trim removed 6 bases at V and 4 bases at J, leaving 9 bases unmatched. Per germline, CDR1 SQVTM and CDR2 ANQGSEA. The CDR3 runs to 14 residues. Together with a sample-barcoded 5' primer, a J-beta primer mix was included in a second PCR lasting about 6 to 11 cycles. A tag from a template-switch adaptor with 12 random nucleotides marked each cDNA molecule. Sequencing yielded, for each sample, at least 3 million paired-end reads carrying CDR3. Via MiXCR, TCRdb re-called the 5' RACE reads, giving one row per CDR3 protein. This table has under 950,000 distinct CDR3 sequences, 22% appearing once. The clonotype originates from a man in his 70s in good health. Sequenced sample: blood. This rearrangement joins TRBV29-1 to TRBJ2-3; 8 bases line up with TRBD1. In DNA, the CDR3 is TGCAGCGTGGCTAGGACAGGGTTAGCAGATACGCAGTATTTT. It codes for CSVARTGLADTQYF.